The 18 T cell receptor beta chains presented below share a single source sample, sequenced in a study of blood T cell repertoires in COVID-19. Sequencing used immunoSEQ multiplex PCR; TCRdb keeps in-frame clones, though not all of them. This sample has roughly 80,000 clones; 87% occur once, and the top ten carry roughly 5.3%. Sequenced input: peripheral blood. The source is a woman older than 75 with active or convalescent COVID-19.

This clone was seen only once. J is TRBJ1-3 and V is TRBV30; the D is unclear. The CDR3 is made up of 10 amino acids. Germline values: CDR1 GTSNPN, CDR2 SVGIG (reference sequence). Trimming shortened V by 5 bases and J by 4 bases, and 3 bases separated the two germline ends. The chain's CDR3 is CAWAGNTIYF. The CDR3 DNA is TGTGCCTGGGCAGGAAACACCATATATTTT.

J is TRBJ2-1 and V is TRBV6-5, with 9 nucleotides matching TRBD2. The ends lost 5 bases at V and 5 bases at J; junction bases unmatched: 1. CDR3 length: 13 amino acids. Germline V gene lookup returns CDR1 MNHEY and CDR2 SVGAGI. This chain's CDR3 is CASSSGGNNEQFF. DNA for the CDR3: TGTGCCAGCAGTAGCGGGGGGAACAATGAGCAGTTCTTC.

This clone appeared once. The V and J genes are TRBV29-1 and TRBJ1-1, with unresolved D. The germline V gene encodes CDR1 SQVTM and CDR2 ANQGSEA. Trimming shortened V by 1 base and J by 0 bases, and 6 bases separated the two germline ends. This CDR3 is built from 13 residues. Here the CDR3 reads CSVEVRVNTEAFF. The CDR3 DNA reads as TGCAGCGTTGAAGTGCGTGTGAACACTGAAGCTTTCTTT.

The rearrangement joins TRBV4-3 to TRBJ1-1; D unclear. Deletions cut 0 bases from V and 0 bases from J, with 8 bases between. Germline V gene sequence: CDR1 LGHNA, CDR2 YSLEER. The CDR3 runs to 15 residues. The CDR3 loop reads CASSQDAAMNTEAFF. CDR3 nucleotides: TGCGCCAGCAGCCAAGACGCTGCGATGAACACTGAAGCTTTCTTT.

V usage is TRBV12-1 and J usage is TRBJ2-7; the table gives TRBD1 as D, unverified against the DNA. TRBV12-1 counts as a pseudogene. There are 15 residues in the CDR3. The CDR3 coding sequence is TGTGCCAGCAGCTTCAGTGACAGGGGCCCCTACGAGCAGTACTTC. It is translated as CASSFSDRGPYEQYF.

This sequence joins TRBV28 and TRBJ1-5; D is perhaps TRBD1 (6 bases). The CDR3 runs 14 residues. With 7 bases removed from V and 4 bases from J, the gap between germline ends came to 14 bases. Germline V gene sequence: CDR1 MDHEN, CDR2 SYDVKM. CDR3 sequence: CASKRTGRNQPQHF. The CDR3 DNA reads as TGTGCCAGCAAGCGTACAGGGAGAAATCAGCCCCAGCATTTT. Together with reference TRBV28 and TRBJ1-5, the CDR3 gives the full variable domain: DVKVTQSSRYLVKRTGEKVFLECVQDMDHENMFWYRQDPGLGLRLIYFSYDVKMKEKGDIPEGYSVSREKKERFSLILESASTNQTSMYLCASKRTGRNQPQHFGDGTRLSIL.

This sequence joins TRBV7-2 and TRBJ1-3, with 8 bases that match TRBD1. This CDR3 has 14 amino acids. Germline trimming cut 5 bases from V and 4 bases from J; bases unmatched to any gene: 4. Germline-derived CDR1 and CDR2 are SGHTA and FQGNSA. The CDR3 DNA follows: TGTGCCAGCAGCATGGGACAGGTCGGAAACACCATATATTTT. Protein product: CASSMGQVGNTIYF. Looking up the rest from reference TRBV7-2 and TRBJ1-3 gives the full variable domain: GAGVSQSPSNKVTEKGKDVELRCDPISGHTALYWYRQSLGQGLEFLIYFQGNSAPDKSGLPSDRFSAERTGGSVSTLTIQRTQQEDSAVYLCASSMGQVGNTIYFGEGSWLTVV.

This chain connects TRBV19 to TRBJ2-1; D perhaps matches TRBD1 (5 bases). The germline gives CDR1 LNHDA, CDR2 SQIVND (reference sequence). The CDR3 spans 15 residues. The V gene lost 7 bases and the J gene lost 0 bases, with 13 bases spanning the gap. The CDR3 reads CASKRQISSYNEQFF. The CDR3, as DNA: TGTGCCAGTAAACGACAGATCAGCTCCTACAATGAGCAGTTCTTC. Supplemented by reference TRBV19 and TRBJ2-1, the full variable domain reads DGGITQSPKYLFRKEGQNVTLSCEQNLNHDAMYWYRQDPGQGLRLIYYSQIVNDFQKGDIAEGYSVSREKKESFPLTVTSAQKNPTAFYLCASKRQISSYNEQFFGPGTRLTVL.

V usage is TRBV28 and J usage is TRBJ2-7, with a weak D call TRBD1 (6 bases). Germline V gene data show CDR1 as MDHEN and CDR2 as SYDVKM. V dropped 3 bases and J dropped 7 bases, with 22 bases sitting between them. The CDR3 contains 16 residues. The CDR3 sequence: CASSFPDTTTGKEQYF. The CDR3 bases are TGTGCCAGCAGTTTCCCGGATACCACGACAGGAAAGGAGCAGTACTTC.

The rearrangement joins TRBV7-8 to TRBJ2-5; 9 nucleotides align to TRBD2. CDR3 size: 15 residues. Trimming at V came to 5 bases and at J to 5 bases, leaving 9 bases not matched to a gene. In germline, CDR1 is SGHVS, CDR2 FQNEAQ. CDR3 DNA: TGTGCCAGCAGCCAACCACTAGCGGGCGATGAGACCCAGTACTTC. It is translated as CASSQPLAGDETQYF.

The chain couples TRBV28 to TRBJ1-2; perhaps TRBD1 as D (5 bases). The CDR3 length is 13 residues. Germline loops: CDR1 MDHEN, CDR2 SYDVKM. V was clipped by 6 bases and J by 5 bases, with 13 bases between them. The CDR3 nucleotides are TGTGCCAGCAGAATCGGGACTGCATATGGCTACACCTTC. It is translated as CASRIGTAYGYTF.

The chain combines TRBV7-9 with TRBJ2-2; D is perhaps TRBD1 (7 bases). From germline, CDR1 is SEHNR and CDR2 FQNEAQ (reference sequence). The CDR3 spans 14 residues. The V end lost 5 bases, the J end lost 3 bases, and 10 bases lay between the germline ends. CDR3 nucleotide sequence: TGTGCCAGCAGCGGAGGGACAGACACCGGGGAGCTGTTTTTT. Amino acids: CASSGGTDTGELFF.

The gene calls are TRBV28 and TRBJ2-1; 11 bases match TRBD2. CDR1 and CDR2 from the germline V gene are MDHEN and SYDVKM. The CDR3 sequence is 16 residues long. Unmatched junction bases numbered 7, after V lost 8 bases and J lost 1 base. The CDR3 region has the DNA TGTGCCAGCGTTACTAGCGGGGGTAGGTCCTACAATGAGCAGTTCTTC. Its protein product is CASVTSGGRSYNEQFF.

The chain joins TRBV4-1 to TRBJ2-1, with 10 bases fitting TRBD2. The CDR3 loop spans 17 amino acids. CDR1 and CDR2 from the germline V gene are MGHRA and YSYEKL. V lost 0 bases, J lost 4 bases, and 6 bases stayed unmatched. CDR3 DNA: TGCGCCAGCAGCCAAGATCATGGGACTAGCGCGTACAATGAGCAGTTCTTC. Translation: CASSQDHGTSAYNEQFF.

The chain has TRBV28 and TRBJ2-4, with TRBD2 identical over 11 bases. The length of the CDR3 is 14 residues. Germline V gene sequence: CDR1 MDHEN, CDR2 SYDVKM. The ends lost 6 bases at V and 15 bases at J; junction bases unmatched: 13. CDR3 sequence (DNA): TGTGCCAGCAGCCCCAGTAGCGGGGGGGTTATTATGTACTTC. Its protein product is CASSPSSGGVIMYF.

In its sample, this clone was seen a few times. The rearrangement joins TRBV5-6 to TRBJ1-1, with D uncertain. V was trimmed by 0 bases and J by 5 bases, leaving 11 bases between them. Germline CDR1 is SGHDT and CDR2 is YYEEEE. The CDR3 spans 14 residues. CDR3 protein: CASSLDQSETEAFF. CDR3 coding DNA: TGTGCCAGCAGCTTGGACCAATCGGAGACTGAAGCTTTCTTT.

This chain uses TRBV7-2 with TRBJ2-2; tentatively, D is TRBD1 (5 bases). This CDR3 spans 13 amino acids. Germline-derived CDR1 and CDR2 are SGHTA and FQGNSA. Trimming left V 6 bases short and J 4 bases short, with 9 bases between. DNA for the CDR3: TGTGCCAGCAGGCCAGGGTTCACCGGGGAGCTGTTTTTT. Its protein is CASRPGFTGELFF.

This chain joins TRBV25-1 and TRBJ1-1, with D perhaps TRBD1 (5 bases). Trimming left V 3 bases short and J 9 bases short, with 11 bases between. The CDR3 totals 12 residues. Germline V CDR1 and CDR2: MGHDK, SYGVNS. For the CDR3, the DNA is TGTGCCAGCAGTGATGGAGGGGCGAAAGCTTTCTTT. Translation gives CASSDGGAKAFF.